The 18 T cell receptor beta chains below all came from one sample that was sequenced in a study of radiation and T cells in renal cell carcinoma. TCRdb keeps only in-frame clones here, not all; method: immunoSEQ multiplex PCR. The sample carries 120,000 to 150,000 clones, 70% to 90% recorded once. Time point given: blood 4 weeks post-SBRT, at nephrectomy. Treatment meaning: 15 Gy SBRT to primary tumor, nephrectomy 4 weeks later. Sequencing used blood, obtained from a patient whose treatment included radiotherapy and nephrectomy. The receptors derive from a woman aged 45-60 years with renal cell carcinoma.

This chain joins TRBV25-1 and TRBJ1-4, with 8 bases aligning to TRBD1. Trimming at V came to 1 base and at J to 5 bases, leaving 3 bases not matched to a gene. This CDR3 is 15 amino acids long. CDR1 and CDR2 from the germline V gene are MGHDK and SYGVNS. CDR3 residues: CASSESGGGNEKLFF. CDR3 nucleotide sequence: TGTGCCAGCAGTGAATCAGGGGGCGGAAATGAAAAACTGTTTTTT. The whole variable domain, remainder taken from reference TRBV25-1 and TRBJ1-4, is EADIYQTPRYLVIGTGKKITLECSQTMGHDKMYWYQQDPGMELHLIHYSYGVNSTEKGDLSSESTVSRIRTEHFPLTLESARPSHTSQYLCASSESGGGNEKLFFGSGTQLSVL.

The V and J genes are TRBV9 and TRBJ1-1, with D tentatively TRBD1 (6 bases). CDR3 length: 13 residues. CDR1 and CDR2 from the germline V gene are SGDLS and YYNGEE. V was pared by 3 bases and J by 5 bases, with 11 bases between. The CDR3 DNA reads as TGTGCCAGCAGCGCGACAGGAACGACTGAAGCTTTCTTT. It specifies CASSATGTTEAFF.

The chain has TRBV6-6 and TRBJ2-6, with a weak D call TRBD2 (5 bases). V shed 6 bases and J shed 2 bases, with 8 bases lying between them. CDR1 is MNHNY, CDR2 SVGAGI, per germline (reference sequence). This CDR3 has 14 amino acids. In nucleotides, the CDR3 is TGTGCCAGCAGGTCCGGGGCTGGGGCCAACGTCCTGACTTTC. This gives the protein CASRSGAGANVLTF.

The chain joins TRBV7-2 to TRBJ1-1; D is possibly TRBD1 (6 bases). This CDR3 has 14 residues. In germline, CDR1 is SGHTA, CDR2 FQGNSA. V lost 6 bases and J lost 7, with 18 bases in between. CDR3 bases: TGTGCCAGCAGGCCCGGGGGCTCCGTTTATGAAGCTTTCTTT. Translated, it gives CASRPGGSVYEAFF.

This clone came up once. The chain has TRBV10-2 and TRBJ2-7; tentatively, D is TRBD1 or TRBD2 (5 bases each). Germline V CDR1 and CDR2: WSHSY, SAAADI. The CDR3 is 13 amino acids. Trimming stripped 4 bases from V and 5 bases from J, with 12 bases between. The CDR3 here is CASSGGPLHEQYF. In nucleotides, the CDR3 is TGCGCCAGCAGTGGGGGACCTCTCCACGAGCAGTACTTC.

The V and J genes are TRBV7-3 and TRBJ2-5; either TRBD1 or TRBD2 may fit D (5 bases each). This CDR3 contains 15 residues. Germline V gene data show CDR1 as SGHTA and CDR2 as FQGTGA. Trimming took off 1 base at V and 2 bases at J, with 11 bases between the two ends. The CDR3 sequence is CASSLSRDGQETQYF. The CDR3, as DNA: TGTGCCAGCAGCTTAAGCAGGGACGGGCAAGAGACCCAGTACTTC.

The rearrangement links TRBV27 to TRBJ2-1, with TRBD1 identical over 7 bases. The J segment lost 4 bases and the V segment lost 5 bases, leaving 23 bases of the junction unmatched. The V gene's germline CDR1 is MNHEY and CDR2 SMNVEV (reference sequence). The CDR3 runs to 20 residues. CDR3 sequence: CASSPTGQFMTLDSYNEQFF. Here the CDR3 DNA reads TGTGCCAGCAGTCCGACGGGACAGTTTATGACGTTAGACTCATACAATGAGCAGTTCTTC.

This chain uses TRBV7-2 with TRBJ1-2; 7 bases fit TRBD1. The CDR3 length is 14 residues. Germline V CDR1 and CDR2: SGHTA, FQGNSA. The V and J ends lost 5 bases and 8 bases, in that order; junction bases with no gene match: 11. For the CDR3, the DNA is TGTGCCAGCAGCCCTCCGACAGGGCTTTTCGGCTACACCTTC. This sequence encodes CASSPPTGLFGYTF.

The rearrangement joins TRBV5-1 to TRBJ2-3; 8 bases map to TRBD1. The CDR3 is made up of 15 amino acids. V lost 4 bases and J lost 3; bases outside the gene matches: 7. Per the germline V gene, CDR1 is SGHRS and CDR2 is YFSETQ. This chain's CDR3 is CASSPGQEGTDTQYF. As DNA, the CDR3 is TGCGCCAGCAGCCCGGGACAGGAGGGAACAGATACGCAGTATTTT.

V usage is TRBV5-1 and J usage is TRBJ2-5; 7 bases match TRBD1. Losses at the gene ends were 2 bases for V and 5 bases for J; bases not matched to a gene: 3. The CDR3 contains 13 residues. From germline, CDR1 is SGHRS and CDR2 YFSETQ. CDR3 in DNA: TGCGCCAGCAGCTTAGACAGGGATGAGACCCAGTACTTC. The encoded protein is CASSLDRDETQYF.

The chain links TRBV28 to TRBJ1-1; D might be TRBD1 (6 bases). The V end lost 4 bases, the J end lost 4 bases, and 16 bases lay between the germline ends. Germline CDR1 MDHEN, CDR2 SYDVKM. The CDR3 is made up of 15 amino acids. Written as DNA, the CDR3 is TGTGCCAGCAGTTCCGAACAGGGCGGGATCACTGAAGCTTTCTTT. It is translated as CASSSEQGGITEAFF.

The rearrangement uses TRBV5-1 and TRBJ2-1; 12 nucleotides agree with TRBD2. V gave up 5 bases and J gave up 6 bases; unmatched junction bases: 6. This CDR3 region has 15 residues. Germline V lookup: CDR1 SGHRS, CDR2 YFSETQ. CDR3: CASRPTSGGFNEQFF. CDR3 DNA: TGCGCCAGCAGGCCGACTAGCGGGGGTTTCAATGAGCAGTTCTTC.

The chain employs TRBV18 and TRBJ2-3; TRBD1 matches 7 bases. V trimming: 4 bases; J trimming: 4 bases; junction bases outside the gene matches: 5. The CDR3 covers 14 residues. CDR1 is KGHSH, CDR2 LQKENI, per germline. In DNA form, the CDR3 reads TGTGCCAGCTCACGACAGGGAGAGGCAGATACGCAGTATTTT. Translating gives CASSRQGEADTQYF.

The chain combines TRBV6-5 with TRBJ2-2; D may be TRBD1 (6 bases). Germline CDR1 is MNHEY and CDR2 is SVGAGI. V was cut by 6 bases and J by 6 bases, with 11 bases left in between. CDR3 length equals 13 residues. CDR3 sequence reads: CASSSQGSGELFF. CDR3 in DNA: TGTGCCAGCAGCTCACAGGGATCCGGGGAGCTGTTTTTT.

V usage is TRBV6-5 and J usage is TRBJ1-6; D unresolved. With 6 bases removed from V and 10 bases from J, the gap between germline ends came to 19 bases. In germline, CDR1 is MNHEY, CDR2 SVGAGI. The CDR3 loop spans 15 amino acids. The CDR3 DNA sequence: TGTGCCAGCAGACCCGACTCGAGGGCCGGCTCACCCCTCCACTTT. It yields the protein CASRPDSRAGSPLHF.

The chain combines TRBV9 with TRBJ2-3; D could derive from TRBD1 or TRBD2 (5 bases each). Trimming stripped 3 bases from V and 0 bases from J, with 11 bases between. The CDR3 is 15 amino acids. Germline assignment: CDR1 SGDLS and CDR2 YYNGEE. The CDR3 region is CASSGMGTSTDTQYF. The CDR3 nucleotides read TGTGCCAGCAGCGGGATGGGGACGAGCACAGATACGCAGTATTTT. Drawing the rest from reference TRBV9 and TRBJ2-3, the complete variable domain is DSGVTQTPKHLITATGQRVTLRCSPRSGDLSVYWYQQSLDQGLQFLIQYYNGEERAKGNILERFSAQQFPDLHSELNLSSLELGDSALYFCASSGMGTSTDTQYFGPGTRLTVL.

The rearrangement links TRBV5-1 to TRBJ1-1; D uncertain. The germline CDR1 and CDR2 sequences are SGHRS and YFSETQ. Trimming left V 0 bases short and J 1 base short, with 7 bases between. CDR3 length: 14 residues. Here the CDR3 reads CASSLDQANTEAFF. The CDR3 region has the DNA TGCGCCAGCAGCTTGGACCAGGCGAACACTGAAGCTTTCTTT.

The chain links TRBV19 to TRBJ1-1, with D perhaps matching TRBD1 (5 bases). The germline V gene encodes CDR1 LNHDA and CDR2 SQIVND (reference sequence). The ends were cut back, 6 bases at V and 4 bases at J, with 18 bases in the middle. The CDR3 spans 15 residues. CDR3 amino acids: CASSIPGLRGTEAFF. The CDR3 DNA follows: TGTGCCAGTAGCATCCCAGGGTTGCGGGGCACTGAAGCTTTCTTT.